The rows below give T cell receptor beta chains drawn from one sample of a study of regulatory T cells in long-lasting Graves disease. One entry per CDR3 protein results from TCRdb running MiXCR on the multiplex PCR reads. The table has some 500,000 distinct CDR3 sequences, roughly 15% seen once. The same specimen was also included in a second study, on T cells in Graves' hyperthyroidism and ophthalmopathy.

Sequencing used peripheral blood mononuclear cells (PBMCs), obtained at new diagnosis, from a patient treated with antithyroid drugs. These receptor sequences come from a woman in her forties or fifties with Graves disease. Both conserved end residues are part of each CDR3. The D gene is left open where the match is weak. Clone size is stated in some rows and not others, as once, few, many or a class when expanded.

few	.	TRBV4-1	TRBJ2-1	CASSQEQQGGNEQFF	TGCGCCAGCAGCCAAGAGCAACAAGGTGGCAATGAGCAGTTCTTC
few	.	TRBV5-1	TRBJ1-2	CASSLNIEYGYTF	TGCGCCAGCAGCCTAAACATAGAGTATGGCTACACCTTC
many	TRBD1	TRBV7-8	TRBJ1-1	CASSFWDRADTEAFF	TGTGCCAGCAGCTTTTGGGACAGGGCGGATACTGAAGCTTTCTTT
.	TRBD2	TRBV12-3/TRBV12-4	TRBJ2-3	CASSLPRLAGTDTQYF	TGTGCCAGCAGTTTACCCAGACTAGCGGGCACAGATACGCAGTATTTT
many	TRBD1	TRBV12-3/TRBV12-4	TRBJ1-2	CASSPRTGLYGYTF	TGTGCCAGCAGTCCCCGGACAGGTTTATATGGCTACACCTTC
.	.	TRBV29-1	TRBJ1-1	CSVERGATEAFF	TGCAGCGTTGAAAGGGGGGCCACTGAAGCTTTCTTT
many	.	TRBV29-1	TRBJ2-5	CSVGGSSRQETQYF	TGCAGCGTTGGTGGGTCTTCCCGACAAGAGACCCAGTACTTC
many	.	TRBV11-2	TRBJ2-7	CASRAGWGANEQYF	TGTGCCAGCAGGGCCGGGTGGGGGGCCAACGAGCAGTACTTC
.	.	TRBV9	TRBJ1-2	CASSPRKGDGYTF	TGTGCCAGCAGCCCCCGCAAGGGAGATGGCTACACCTTC
once	.	TRBV19	TRBJ1-5	CASSGAIWRNQPQHF	TGTGCCAGTAGTGGGGCAATCTGGAGGAATCAGCCCCAGCATTTT
few	TRBD2	TRBV4-1	TRBJ2-3	CASSLGLAGGPNTQYF	TGCGCCAGCAGCCTGGGACTAGCGGGGGGGCCGAATACGCAGTATTTT
many	TRBD1	TRBV10-1	TRBJ2-1	CASSTDRGVHNEQFF	TGCGCCAGCAGTACCGACAGGGGAGTTCACAATGAGCAGTTCTTC
.	.	TRBV15	TRBJ2-6	CATRGDPSGANALTF	TGTGCCACCAGAGGGGATCCATCTGGGGCCAACGCCCTGACTTTC
many	.	TRBV6-1	TRBJ2-1	CASSPGRSSYNEQFF	TGTGCCAGCAGCCCGGGGCGAAGCTCCTACAATGAGCAGTTCTTC
.	.	TRBV19	TRBJ1-2	CASRVGSSYGYTF	TGTGCCAGCAGGGTGGGCTCTTCCTATGGCTACACCTTC
.	.	TRBV30	TRBJ2-2	CAREPGLGTGELFF	TGTGCCCGGGAGCCAGGTCTGGGGACCGGGGAGCTGTTTTTT
few	TRBD1	TRBV6-1	TRBJ2-7	CASSVTGVSYEQYF	TGTGCCAGCAGCGTGACAGGGGTCTCCTACGAGCAGTACTTC
.	TRBD1	TRBV5-1	TRBJ1-4	CASSPGQGSFEKLFF	TGCGCCAGCAGCCCTGGACAGGGCAGTTTTGAAAAACTGTTTTTT
.	.	TRBV27	TRBJ1-4	CASSFQASGEKLFF	TGTGCCAGCAGCTTCCAGGCCTCAGGGGAAAAACTGTTTTTT
many	.	TRBV28	TRBJ2-7	CASSSPGRKLTYEQYF	TGTGCCAGCAGTTCGCCGGGACGGAAACTCACCTACGAGCAGTACTTC
many	.	TRBV11-2	TRBJ1-1	CASSPRAGTNTEAFF	TGTGCCAGCAGCCCAAGGGCCGGAACTAACACTGAAGCTTTCTTT
many	.	TRBV12-3/TRBV12-4	TRBJ2-5	CASSLREVKETQYF	TGTGCCAGCAGTTTGAGGGAAGTCAAGGAGACCCAGTACTTC
.	.	TRBV4-1	TRBJ2-7	CASSPQQGSSYEQYF	TGCGCCAGCAGTCCACAACAGGGCAGCTCCTACGAGCAGTACTTC
many	.	TRBV3-1	TRBJ2-7	CASSQGGAAYEQYF	TGTGCCAGCAGCCAAGGAGGGGCGGCCTACGAGCAGTACTTC
many	TRBD2	TRBV28	TRBJ2-5	CASSLRGGAVETQYF	TGTGCCAGCAGTCTCCGCGGGGGGGCAGTGGAGACCCAGTACTTC
few	TRBD2	TRBV6-2/TRBV6-3	TRBJ2-1	CASSPSGTTSGEQFF	TGTGCCAGCAGTCCCTCCGGGACTACAAGCGGTGAGCAGTTCTTC
many	.	TRBV6-2/TRBV6-3	TRBJ2-3	CASSYGRGEDTQYF	TGTGCCAGCAGTTACGGGAGGGGGGAAGATACGCAGTATTTT
.	.	TRBV12-5	TRBJ1-2	CASGFGTAQNYGYTF	TGTGCTAGTGGCTTCGGTACGGCGCAAAACTATGGCTACACCTTC
.	.	TRBV7-9	TRBJ1-1	CASSRPGRQNTEAFF	TGTGCCAGCAGCCGTCCAGGCAGGCAGAACACTGAAGCTTTCTTT
many	.	TRBV6-1	TRBJ1-5	CASRTAEGSNQPQHF	TGTGCCAGCAGGACCGCTGAAGGGAGCAATCAGCCCCAGCATTTT
many	.	TRBV2	TRBJ2-7	CASSFRLGVYEQYF	TGTGCCAGCAGTTTCCGACTAGGAGTCTACGAGCAGTACTTC
many	.	TRBV28	TRBJ1-2	CATSGGIYGYTF	TGTGCAACGTCGGGGGGGATCTATGGCTACACCTTC
few	.	TRBV14	TRBJ1-1	CASSFTTAGTTEAFF	TGTGCCAGCAGCTTCACGACAGCGGGTACTACTGAAGCTTTCTTT
few	.	TRBV4-1	TRBJ2-5	CASSQGAVRYGSQETQYF	TGCGCCAGCAGCCAGGGGGCAGTAAGGTACGGTAGCCAAGAGACCCAGTACTTC
.	.	TRBV3-1	TRBJ2-2	CASSQLTRGSAGELFF	TGTGCCAGCAGCCAACTGACGAGGGGGTCGGCCGGGGAGCTGTTTTTT
many	TRBD1	TRBV7-8	TRBJ1-6	CASSIGQGDSPLHF	TGTGCCAGCAGCATCGGACAGGGCGATTCACCCCTCCACTTT
many	.	TRBV28	TRBJ1-3	CASSLLNSGNTIYF	TGTGCCAGCAGTTTGTTGAACTCTGGAAACACCATATATTTT
few	.	TRBV5-1	TRBJ1-2	CASSLMGGLGALLEGYTF	TGTGCCAGCAGCTTAATGGGAGGGCTAGGGGCCCTACTTGAAGGCTACACCTTC
many	TRBD1	TRBV5-4	TRBJ2-7	CASSGKTGGGDEQYF	TGTGCCAGCAGCGGCAAGACAGGGGGGGGGGACGAGCAGTACTTC
.	.	TRBV6-1	TRBJ1-6	CASTGPIGGSPLHF	TGTGCCAGCACAGGGCCCATCGGCGGTTCACCCCTCCACTTT